This TCR beta chain is drawn from a study of T-cell memory formation after mild COVID-19 (dated by TCRdb to the early 2020s). Background on the whole study: TCR sequence clusters from the two donors were largely donor specific. In a couple of donors, T-cell clones that expanded and contracted after mild COVID-19 were tracked by sequencing TCRalpha and TCRbeta repertoires over time. Two young, previously healthy adult volunteers, one female and one male, were included in the cohort. General findings and caveats noted by the study authors: Clones that contracted from day 15 to 85 showed balanced CD4/CD8 phenotypes, whereas a second wave of clones that expanded from day 15 to 37 leaned towards CD4+. Contracting CD4+ clones were found mainly in CM and EM memory subsets, while CD8+ clones were enriched in EMRA. Whether the second-wave clones peaking on day 37 were SARS-CoV-2 specific was not confirmed. Some responding clones were found in pre-infection memory, which suggests that pre-existing cross-reactive memory T cells took part in the SARS-CoV-2 response. The study covered only a couple of mild cases, and larger cohorts including severe cases with pre-infection samples were considered necessary.

The sample was run on an Illumina NovaSeq 6000. cDNA libraries for TCRalpha and TCRbeta were prepared by 5'RACE using constant-segment primers, with sample barcodes and unique molecular identifiers added. Trizol reagent was used to extract RNA from every sample. The libraries were amplified in two PCR steps, and the second step added a second sample barcode and Illumina TruSeq adapters. Sequencing of the libraries was done on an Illumina NovaSeq, producing 2 x 150 bp paired-end reads. The paper's data handling went like this. With migec v1.2.7, reads were demultiplexed and then collapsed into UMI-guided consensus sequences. Using mixcr v2.1.11, the UMI consensuses were aligned to TRA and TRB V and J templates and assembled into clonotypes. A clonotype was counted as expanded or contracted only if both edgeR and NoisET called the change significant, with noise models trained on biological replicates. For edgeR calls, the cutoffs were a false discovery rate-adjusted p below 0.01 and a log2 fold-change threshold of 1. PCA with hierarchical clustering of max-normalized trajectories of the 1000 most abundant clonotypes was used as exploratory dynamics analysis. Separately sequenced CD4+ and CD8+ repertoires were used to assign a CD4 or CD8 phenotype to each responding clone. TCRdb passed the public sequencing reads through fastp at Q25 and MiXCR, retaining productive beta sequences. Entries are consolidated by CDR3 protein sequence, retaining the most common genes and DNA. TCRdb's processing, not the authors' own work, is the source of the V and J calls. The sample table shows about 340,000 distinct CDR3 sequences, and 15% are seen once. The ten largest make up about 22% of the sample.

Ficoll-Paque density gradient centrifugation was used to isolate PBMCs. Concerning this clonotype: The target of this receptor is not known. Base qualities are not at hand, and no much larger clone is one base apart.

Including cysteine and phenylalanine, the CDR3 has 14 amino acids. Only the CDR3 DNA stays, 42 bases, in frame from base 1. The germline V gene yields MGHRA for CDR1 and YSYEKL for CDR2. V ends up 2 bases short and J 5 bases short, with an unmatched junction base count of 5. Sequenced material: PBMCs or a T cell subset sorted from them (not recorded which). The rearranged chain carries TRBV4-1 and TRBJ1-1; 7 of the junction bases match TRBD1. The TCR comes from a man between 18 and 29 years old who had mild COVID-19 (a few samples of this study predate the infection). The sample titles of this study are shuffled in the database, so cell type and time point are left out; the donor was told from shared clones. The encoded CDR3 is CASSQLPGGTEAFF. DNA sequence: TGCGCCAGCAGCCAACTTCCAGGGGGTACTGAAGCTTTCTTT.